Each of the 32 T cell receptor beta chains below was sequenced from the same sample in a study of blood T cell repertoires in COVID-19. Profiling relied on immunoSEQ multiplex PCR, and the TCRdb table lists in-frame clones only, not all of them. Of approximately 310,000 clones listed, 80% to 90% are singletons. Sequences were obtained from PBMCs or T cells enriched from blood (not recorded which). The receptors stem from a man under 40 who had recovered from COVID-19.

This sequence joins TRBV6-2 or TRBV6-3 and TRBJ2-7; perhaps TRBD2 as D (5 bases). Trimming removed 5 bases at V and 3 bases at J, with 14 bases between. Germline V gene sequence: CDR1 MNHEY, CDR2 SVGEGT. This CDR3 has 14 amino acids. This chain's CDR3 is CASSEDRGNYEQYF. The DNA for the CDR3 is TGTGCCAGCAGTGAGGACCGGGGTAACTACGAGCAGTACTTC.

V gene TRBV11-3 combines with J gene TRBJ2-1; 9 nucleotides match TRBD2. CDR1 SGHNT and CDR2 YENEEA come from the germline V gene. Trimming cost V 5 bases and J 4 bases; bases outside gene matches: 9. The CDR3 spans 16 residues. In DNA form, the CDR3 reads TGTGCCAGCAGCCCGTACGGGAGCGGGGGGTACAATGAGCAGTTCTTC. Residues: CASSPYGSGGYNEQFF.

The genes are TRBV5-1 and TRBJ2-3; 10 bases align to TRBD1. CDR1 is SGHRS and CDR2 is YFSETQ in the germline V gene. The CDR3 spans 16 residues. After removal of 0 bases from V and 5 bases from J, the junction contained 6 bases not matched to a gene. The CDR3 is CASSLEATGGLDTQYF. In DNA, the CDR3 is TGCGCCAGCAGCTTGGAAGCGACAGGGGGCTTAGATACGCAGTATTTT.

The chain carries TRBV19 and TRBJ1-5; no clear D gene. Trimming stripped 3 bases from V and 0 bases from J, with 9 bases between. CDR1 is LNHDA, CDR2 SQIVND, per germline (reference sequence). The CDR3 has 15 residues. DNA of the CDR3: TGTGCCAGTAGTATGCTATCTTCTAGCAATCAGCCCCAGCATTTT. Its protein is CASSMLSSSNQPQHF.

For this clone: Other DNA sequences in this specimen translate into the identical CDR3. The chain employs TRBV2 and TRBJ2-7; a possible D gene is TRBD1 (5 bases). V was shortened by 2 bases and J by 4 bases, with 6 bases between the two germline ends. This CDR3 is 12 amino acids long. CDR1 and CDR2 from the germline V gene are SNHLY and FYNNEI. Written as DNA, the CDR3 is TGTGCCAGCAGTGAAAGGGGTTACGAGCAGTACTTC. Translated, it gives CASSERGYEQYF.

The chain is built from TRBV2 and TRBJ2-7; D unclear. The CDR3 runs 12 residues. The V and J ends lost 7 bases and 2 bases respectively, with 9 bases between them. Germline V gives CDR1 SNHLY, CDR2 FYNNEI. The CDR3 region is CASIVGTYEQYF. CDR3 bases: TGTGCCAGCATCGTCGGTACCTACGAGCAGTACTTC.

This chain uses TRBV3-1 (or the pseudogene TRBV3-2) with TRBJ1-1, with a possible D match to TRBD1 (6 bases). Germline CDR1 is LGHDT and CDR2 is YNNKEL (reference sequence). V was cut by 6 bases and J by 1 base, with 6 bases left in between. The CDR3 is 12 residues long. CDR3 loop: CASRQGNTEAFF. DNA for the CDR3: TGTGCCAGCAGACAGGGGAACACTGAAGCTTTCTTT.

This clone has just one count. The chain has TRBV7-9 and TRBJ2-7; the D is unclear. Trimming stripped 0 bases from V and 6 bases from J, with 3 bases between. Germline CDR1 is SEHNR and CDR2 is FQNEAQ (reference sequence). The CDR3 spans 11 residues. DNA of the CDR3: TGTGCCAGCAGCTTAGCCGGCGAGCAGTACTTC. Its translation: CASSLAGEQYF.

The gene calls are TRBV6-5 and TRBJ1-2, with TRBD1 identical over 8 bases. The ends lost 5 bases at V and 9 bases at J; junction bases unmatched: 11. Per the germline V gene, CDR1 is MNHEY and CDR2 is SVGAGI. The CDR3 sequence is 14 residues long. The CDR3 loop is CASSPDRATGSYTF. Written as DNA, the CDR3 is TGTGCCAGCAGTCCGGACAGGGCCACCGGGAGCTACACCTTC.

The chain links TRBV5-4 to TRBJ2-3, with 9 nucleotides matching TRBD2. The germline gives CDR1 SGHNT, CDR2 YYREEE (reference sequence). The J segment lost 0 bases and the V segment lost 4 bases, leaving 6 bases of the junction unmatched. This CDR3 has 16 amino acids. As DNA, the CDR3 is TGTGCCAGCAGCATGGGACTAGCAGGTAGCACAGATACGCAGTATTTT. Protein sequence: CASSMGLAGSTDTQYF.

Only a few counts were recorded for this clone. The chain combines TRBV5-3 with TRBJ1-1; 9 positions match TRBD1. TRBV5-3 is filed as an ORF, its function uncertain. V lost 0 bases, J lost 7 bases, and 7 bases stayed unmatched. The CDR3 has 15 amino acids. CDR3 sequence (DNA): TGTGCCAGAAGCTTGGCGGACAGGGGAAACCTTGAAGCTTTCTTT. Amino acids: CARSLADRGNLEAFF.

The CDR3: CASSPPGQGGNEKLFF. The CDR3 nucleotides are TGTGCCAGCTCACCACCCGGACAGGGGGGTAATGAAAAACTGTTTTTT. The chain has TRBV18 and TRBJ1-4, with 10 nucleotides matching TRBD1. The J segment lost 4 bases and the V segment lost 0 bases, leaving 2 bases of the junction unmatched. Germline-derived CDR1 and CDR2 are KGHSH and LQKENI. The CDR3 is 16 residues long.

The chain carries TRBV12-3 or TRBV12-4 and TRBJ2-1; 7 nucleotides match TRBD2. Unmatched junction bases numbered 0, after V lost 2 bases and J lost 5 bases. This CDR3 region has 13 residues. The CDR3: CASSLRGDNEQFF. The CDR3 region has the DNA TGTGCCAGCAGTTTACGGGGGGACAATGAGCAGTTCTTC.

The V and J genes are TRBV7-2 and TRBJ2-5, with D tentatively TRBD1 (6 bases). V was clipped by 4 bases and J by 4 bases, with 16 bases between them. CDR1 is SGHTA, CDR2 FQGNSA, per germline. The CDR3 sequence is 15 residues long. The CDR3 sequence: CASSSNGQIGETQYF. The CDR3 DNA is TGTGCCAGCAGCTCAAACGGACAGATCGGAGAGACCCAGTACTTC.

With respect to this clone: Without the conserved terminal phenylalanine or tryptophan, this CDR3 likely stems from a read error. No DNA is shown, since the ends of the CDR3 on it are uncertain; the CDR3 is the one TCRdb lists. V gene TRBV19 combines with J gene TRBJ1-3; TRBD1, as called in the table, went unchecked against the DNA. The CDR3 spans 11 amino acids, including both terminal residues. Germline values: CDR1 LNHDA, CDR2 SQIVND (reference sequence). CDR3 region: CASSIMGQGAN.

Only a few counts were recorded for this clone. V gene TRBV7-9 combines with J gene TRBJ1-5; the match to TRBD1 covers 11 bases. V gave up 8 bases and J gave up 6 bases; unmatched junction bases: 3. This CDR3 contains 13 residues. CDR1 SEHNR and CDR2 FQNEAQ come from the germline V gene (reference sequence). In DNA form, the CDR3 reads TGTGCCAGCGGCGGACAGGGGGCTCAGCCCCAGCATTTT. Protein product: CASGGQGAQPQHF. The whole variable domain, remainder taken from reference TRBV7-9 and TRBJ1-5, is DTGVSQNPRHKITKRGQNVTFRCDPISEHNRLYWYRQTLGQGPEFLTYFQNEAQLEKSRLLSDRFSAERPKGSFSTLEIQRTEQGDSAMYLCASGGQGAQPQHFGDGTRLSIL.

The rearrangement links TRBV29-1 to TRBJ2-4, with TRBD1 matching 7 bases. The length of the CDR3 is 11 residues. V trimming: 5 bases; J trimming: 6 bases; junction bases outside the gene matches: 1. CDR1 and CDR2 (germline): SQVTM, ANQGSEA. The CDR3 protein is CSVPGGNIQYF. Here the CDR3 DNA reads TGCAGCGTTCCAGGGGGAAACATTCAGTACTTC.

The V and J genes are TRBV11-3 and TRBJ2-2; 7 bases fit TRBD2. Germline-derived CDR1 and CDR2 are SGHNT and YENEEA. The CDR3 runs to 16 residues. The J segment lost 6 bases and the V segment lost 5 bases, leaving 12 bases of the junction unmatched. The chain's CDR3 is CASSQGGAATAGELFF. The CDR3 DNA follows: TGTGCCAGCAGCCAGGGAGGGGCCGCGACCGCCGGGGAGCTGTTTTTT.

The chain has TRBV4-1 and TRBJ2-5; 7 nucleotides line up with TRBD2. Trimming removed 8 bases from V and 7 bases from J; junction bases left unmatched: 13. CDR1 is MGHRA, CDR2 YSYEKL, per germline. The length of the CDR3 is 14 residues. The CDR3 bases are TGCGCCAGCCGGGGACTACAAGCCGATGCGACCCAGTACTTC. It codes for CASRGLQADATQYF.

This clone was seen once. This chain joins TRBV29-1 and TRBJ1-3, with D possibly matching TRBD1 (6 bases). The V gene lost 6 bases and the J gene lost 6 bases, with 18 bases spanning the gap. CDR1 and CDR2 (germline): SQVTM, ANQGSEA. The CDR3 consists of 14 residues. The CDR3 protein is CSVVKQGLENTIYF. DNA for the CDR3: TGCAGCGTAGTTAAACAGGGATTAGAAAACACCATATATTTT.

This clone appeared a single time. The genes are TRBV2 and TRBJ1-1, with 9 bases that match TRBD1. Per the germline V gene, CDR1 is SNHLY and CDR2 is FYNNEI. This CDR3 spans 13 amino acids. Losses at the gene ends were 6 bases for V and 5 bases for J; bases not matched to a gene: 4. The CDR3, as DNA: TGTGCCAGCAGGACAGGGGGTGCGACTGAAGCTTTCTTT. Residues: CASRTGGATEAFF.

The genes are TRBV6-1 and TRBJ2-7; weak D call: TRBD1 (5 bases). Germline V gene sequence: CDR1 MNHNS, CDR2 SASEGT. CDR3 length: 14 residues. The germline V and J ends were trimmed by 3 bases and 6 bases, with 15 bases remaining between them. The CDR3 DNA reads as TGTGCCAGCAGTGAGGCCAGGGCTCCTTCCGAGCAGTACTTC. Residues: CASSEARAPSEQYF.

This clone was observed a handful of times. This sample includes further DNA sequences coding for the same CDR3. The chain combines TRBV14 with TRBJ1-6, with D maybe TRBD1 (6 bases). Trimming pared 3 bases from V and 3 bases from J, leaving 12 bases between. The CDR3 is 16 amino acids. Per germline, CDR1 SGHDN and CDR2 FVKESK. DNA for the CDR3: TGTGCCAGCAGCCACCCGCAGGGGAGCTATAATTCACCCCTCCACTTT. It specifies CASSHPQGSYNSPLHF.

The rearrangement links TRBV3-1 (or the pseudogene TRBV3-2) to TRBJ1-1; 9 bases map to TRBD1. The germline CDR1 and CDR2 sequences are LGHDT and YNNKEL (reference sequence). The CDR3 loop spans 14 amino acids. V was pared by 4 bases and J by 1 base, with 1 base of the junction left unmatched. CDR3 nucleotides: TGTGCCAGCAGCCGGACAGGGGCGAACACTGAAGCTTTCTTT. This translates into CASSRTGANTEAFF.

J is TRBJ1-1 and V is TRBV4-1, with 10 bases aligning to TRBD1. J gave up 4 bases and V 1 base, and 6 bases lay outside the gene matches. Per the germline V gene, CDR1 is MGHRA and CDR2 is YSYEKL. The CDR3 is 16 amino acids. The DNA of the CDR3 is TGCGCCAGCAGCCAAGCACCGGGACAGGGGACCACTGAAGCTTTCTTT. Amino acids: CASSQAPGQGTTEAFF.

This chain links TRBV27 with TRBJ1-2; 8 nucleotides line up with TRBD1. This CDR3 comprises 16 residues. Germline V gives CDR1 MNHEY, CDR2 SMNVEV (reference sequence). With V trimmed by 5 bases and J by 2 bases, 10 bases remained unmatched. The CDR3 loop is CASSPRTGTKNYGYTF. CDR3 nucleotide sequence: TGTGCCAGCAGTCCTCGGACAGGGACGAAAAACTATGGCTACACCTTC.

This chain joins TRBV2 and TRBJ2-7; no clear D. This CDR3 contains 10 residues. V lost 5 bases, J lost 6 bases, and 5 bases lay in between. CDR1 is SNHLY, CDR2 FYNNEI, per germline. CDR3 coding DNA: TGTGCCAGCAGTATCTCCGAGCAGTACTTC. Amino acids: CASSISEQYF.

A single count supports this clone. This rearrangement joins TRBV27 to TRBJ2-1; D not certain. Germline assignment: CDR1 MNHEY and CDR2 SMNVEV (reference sequence). The germline V and J ends were trimmed by 7 bases and 9 bases, with 16 bases remaining between them. This CDR3 region has 13 residues. The CDR3 here is CASTERWQGEQFF. CDR3 bases: TGTGCCAGCACCGAGAGGTGGCAAGGTGAGCAGTTCTTC.

The gene calls are TRBV7-3 and TRBJ1-3; D is unclear. CDR1 and CDR2 from the germline V gene are SGHTA and FQGTGA. The CDR3 runs 15 residues. V was clipped by 2 bases and J by 4 bases, with 12 bases between them. CDR3 region: CASSLGPAEGNTIYF. The CDR3 bases are TGTGCCAGCAGCTTAGGGCCGGCAGAAGGAAACACCATATATTTT.

The rearrangement links TRBV5-1 to TRBJ1-2, with 8 nucleotides matching TRBD1. The length of the CDR3 is 17 residues. J gave up 0 bases and V 4 bases, and 11 bases lay outside the gene matches. CDR1 and CDR2 (germline): SGHRS, YFSETQ. CDR3 loop: CASSPGAGGEANYGYTF. For the CDR3, the DNA is TGCGCCAGCAGCCCGGGGGCAGGGGGCGAAGCTAACTATGGCTACACCTTC.

The V gene is TRBV4-1, the J gene TRBJ1-1; D is undetermined. This CDR3 is built from 13 residues. The germline CDR1 and CDR2 sequences are MGHRA and YSYEKL. Trimming stripped 2 bases from V and 0 bases from J, with 4 bases between. CDR3 region: CASSQNMNTEAFF. CDR3 in DNA: TGCGCCAGCAGCCAAAACATGAACACTGAAGCTTTCTTT.

The CDR3 loop is CASTWRNNQPQHF. The CDR3, as DNA: TGCGCCAGCACTTGGCGGAACAATCAGCCCCAGCATTTT. This sequence joins TRBV5-1 and TRBJ1-5, with D hard to call. V lost 6 bases and J 3 bases, leaving 10 bases between the germline ends. This CDR3 spans 13 amino acids. Germline CDR1 and CDR2: SGHRS and YFSETQ.